Sequencing of this T cell receptor beta chain was carried out in a study of T cells in Graves' hyperthyroidism and ophthalmopathy. Germline assignment: CDR1 DFQATT and CDR2 SNEGSKA (reference sequence). The length of the CDR3 is 13 residues. Trimming removed 6 bases from V and 5 bases from J; junction bases left unmatched: 3. RNA transcripts provided the source from which TCR beta CDR3 regions were amplified. The HTBI primer set served for first-round RT-PCR of the TCR CDR3. TCRdb re-derived calls from the multiplex PCR reads in MiXCR, one entry per CDR3 protein. The sample has about 600,000 distinct CDR3 sequences, 14% seen once.

The J gene is TRBJ2-4, the V gene TRBV20-1; 11 bases are a match to TRBD1. The receptor's source is a young woman with Graves' ophthalmopathy. The source material was blood. This CDR3 reads CSARTGGENIQYF. CDR3 sequence (DNA): TGCAGTGCAAGGACAGGGGGCGAAAACATTCAGTACTTC.